The 5 T cell receptor beta chains in this list originate from one sample, sequenced in a study of blood T cell repertoires in COVID-19. Clones were sequenced by immunoSEQ multiplex PCR, and TCRdb holds only the in-frame ones, with some missing. The sample records 200,000 to 300,000 clones, about 89% being singletons. Sequenced material: peripheral blood. The source of these receptors is a woman between 45 and 65 years old with acute or convalescent COVID-19.

This rearrangement joins TRBV6-1 to TRBJ2-1, with a tentative D call TRBD2 (6 bases). CDR3 length equals 14 residues. Germline CDR1 is MNHNS and CDR2 is SASEGT. V lost 3 bases and J lost 5, with 11 bases in between. CDR3 sequence reads: CASSDPTSNNEQFF. The CDR3, as DNA: TGTGCCAGCAGTGACCCGACTAGTAACAATGAGCAGTTCTTC.

This clone was seen once. The chain combines TRBV21-1 with TRBJ2-3; whether TRBD2, the table's D call, matches the DNA was not checked. TRBV21-1 is a documented pseudogene. CDR3 size: 17 residues. The DNA of the CDR3 is TGTGCCAGCAGCCCCTTCCTAGTGGCGAGCTGCACAGATACGCAGTATTTT. Residues: CASSPFLVASCTDTQYF.

The chain joins TRBV9 to TRBJ2-2, with D unclear. The V end was cut by 4 bases, the J end by 3 bases, with 13 bases between. The CDR3 has 15 residues. From germline, CDR1 is SGDLS and CDR2 YYNGEE. CDR3 nucleotides: TGTGCCAGCAGCATTTCCGGGTCCCACACCGGGGAGCTGTTTTTT. Its translation is CASSISGSHTGELFF.

The sample holds a few counts of this clone. The chain uses TRBV28 and TRBJ1-5, with 7 bases matching TRBD1. Per germline, CDR1 MDHEN and CDR2 SYDVKM. Trimming cost V 8 bases and J 4 bases; bases outside gene matches: 8. This CDR3 contains 14 residues. Here the CDR3 DNA reads TGTGCCAGCTCAGGGACAGTCTTTAATCAGCCCCAGCATTTT. Translating gives CASSGTVFNQPQHF.

This clone was counted ten times or more. The V and J genes are TRBV6-2 or TRBV6-3 and TRBJ2-7; perhaps TRBD1 as D (6 bases). V was trimmed by 1 base and J by 3 bases, leaving 13 bases between them. The CDR3 totals 15 residues. Germline V gene data show CDR1 as MNHEY and CDR2 as SVGEGT. As DNA, the CDR3 is TGTGCCAGCAGTTACTTCCCGGCGGACAGCTACGAGCAGTACTTC. Its translation is CASSYFPADSYEQYF.